Below are 12 T cell receptor beta chains sequenced from a single sample in a study of cytomegalovirus exposure and HLA in healthy donors. PCR used 60 Vbeta primers and 13 Jbeta primers. Assay: immunoSEQ multiplex PCR; the TCRdb copy retains only in-frame clones and omits some. Of 160,000 or so clones in the sample, roughly 83% are singletons; the top ten hold about 1%. The sequenced material came from PBMCs. These receptors were taken from a man aged 25 to 40 in good health and CMV-seronegative.

Regarding this clone: Germline and junction disagree at one end, which may indicate a read error. V and J are TRBV7-9 and TRBJ2-3, with 9 nucleotides matching TRBD1. Looked up from germline, CDR1 is SEHNR and CDR2 is FQNEAQ (reference sequence). CDR3 size: 16 residues. The CDR3 loop is CSSSSPRDRAADTQYF. The CDR3 DNA sequence: TGTTCCAGCAGCTCCCCCCGGGACAGGGCTGCAGATACGCAGTATTTT.

In the case of this clone: The sample carries other DNA sequences with the same CDR3. The rearrangement uses TRBV18 and TRBJ2-3, with 10 positions matching TRBD2. Trimming took 3 bases from V and 3 from J; bases not matched to a gene: 0. Germline assignment: CDR1 KGHSH and CDR2 LQKENI. This CDR3 has 14 amino acids. Here the CDR3 DNA reads TGTGCCAGCTCACCTAGCGGGGGGACAGATACGCAGTATTTT. This sequence encodes CASSPSGGTDTQYF.

V usage is TRBV28 and J usage is TRBJ2-5, with 16 bases identical to TRBD2. The trim removed 5 bases at V and 2 bases at J, leaving 2 bases unmatched. The CDR3 is 16 residues long. Germline CDR1 is MDHEN and CDR2 is SYDVKM. CDR3 protein: CASSMGLAGGQETQYF. CDR3 DNA: TGTGCCAGCAGTATGGGACTAGCGGGGGGGCAAGAGACCCAGTACTTC.

The chain couples TRBV5-1 to TRBJ2-1; TRBD2 is a possible D gene (5 bases). Trimming cost V 0 bases and J 8 bases, with 12 bases left between them. The CDR3 is made up of 14 amino acids. The V gene's germline CDR1 is SGHRS and CDR2 YFSETQ. The CDR3 DNA reads TGCGCCAGCAGCTTGGTTCGGGGAACGGATGAGCAGTTCTTC. It is translated as CASSLVRGTDEQFF.

The gene calls are TRBV27 and TRBJ2-7; tentatively, D is TRBD2 (5 bases). This CDR3 is built from 14 residues. V shed 3 bases and J shed 0 bases, with 9 bases lying between them. Germline lookup yields CDR1 MNHEY and CDR2 SMNVEV (reference sequence). The DNA of the CDR3 is TGTGCCAGCAGTTTTAGAGGGCCCTCCTACGAGCAGTACTTC. As protein: CASSFRGPSYEQYF.

This clone was seen once. The chain is built from TRBV7-2 and TRBJ2-1, with TRBD1 matching over 7 bases. Germline V gene lookup returns CDR1 SGHTA and CDR2 FQGNSA. Trimming at V came to 2 bases and at J to 14 bases, leaving 3 bases not matched to a gene. The CDR3 has 11 residues. CDR3 bases: TGTGCCAGCAGCTTAAGTACAGGGGAGTTCTTC. This translates into CASSLSTGEFF.

The chain recombines TRBV5-1 with TRBJ2-5, with 8 nucleotides matching TRBD2. The J segment lost 0 bases and the V segment lost 0 bases, leaving 4 bases of the junction unmatched. The CDR3 extends over 16 amino acids. From germline, CDR1 is SGHRS and CDR2 YFSETQ. The CDR3 reads CASSLVSGGYQETQYF. In nucleotides, the CDR3 is TGCGCCAGCAGCTTGGTTTCGGGAGGGTACCAAGAGACCCAGTACTTC.

V usage is TRBV18 and J usage is TRBJ2-7, with TRBD1 matching over 9 bases. The CDR3 has 14 amino acids. V trimming: 8 bases; J trimming: 4 bases; junction bases outside the gene matches: 9. Germline CDR1 and CDR2: KGHSH and LQKENI. CDR3 in DNA: TGTGCCAGCAAAACCGGGACAGGGCGATACGAGCAGTACTTC. This translates into CASKTGTGRYEQYF.

The rearrangement joins TRBV5-1 to TRBJ2-1, with 12 bases identical to TRBD2. Germline CDR1 SGHRS, CDR2 YFSETQ. The ends lost 2 bases at V and 5 bases at J; junction bases unmatched: 8. The CDR3 has 17 amino acids. For the CDR3, the DNA is TGCGCCAGCAGCTTAACTAGCGGGGGGCCATTGGACAATGAGCAGTTCTTC. Residues: CASSLTSGGPLDNEQFF.

The chain employs TRBV7-8 and TRBJ1-1; possibly TRBD1 for D (6 bases). The V end lost 2 bases, the J end lost 0 bases, and 13 bases lay between the germline ends. There are 16 residues in the CDR3. Germline lookup yields CDR1 SGHVS and CDR2 FQNEAQ. Here the CDR3 reads CASSLTPGQLNTEAFF. In DNA, the CDR3 is TGTGCCAGCAGCTTAACCCCGGGACAACTGAACACTGAAGCTTTCTTT.

The chain is built from TRBV4-2 and TRBJ2-5; 11 nucleotides align to TRBD1. Germline V gene lookup returns CDR1 LGHNA and CDR2 YNFKEQ. After removal of 0 bases from V and 4 bases from J, the junction contained 4 bases not matched to a gene. The CDR3 covers 16 residues. The CDR3 loop reads CASSQDLGQGAETQYF. The CDR3 nucleotides are TGTGCCAGCAGCCAAGATCTTGGACAGGGGGCAGAGACCCAGTACTTC.

The chain uses TRBV4-2 and TRBJ2-1; possible D gene TRBD2, 5 bases. The ends were cut back, 5 bases at V and 4 bases at J, with 12 bases in the middle. This CDR3 region has 14 residues. Germline CDR1 is LGHNA and CDR2 is YNFKEQ. CDR3 sequence reads: CASSNEDLYNEQFF. The CDR3 DNA reads TGTGCCAGCAGCAACGAGGACTTGTACAATGAGCAGTTCTTC.